The present entry profiles one TCR beta chain with its context. Its antigen is unknown. This entry belongs to a study of CD8 T cells in ankylosing spondylitis. Study-wide results and caveats: A TCR beta motif of fewer than ten highly homologous variants appeared characteristic of ankylosing spondylitis blood. Existing reports had already noted some motif variants in reactive arthritis synovial fluid and blood.

TCRdb passed the 5' RACE reads through MiXCR, listing each CDR3 protein once. The table has more than 500,000 distinct CDR3 sequences, roughly 5% seen once. From germline, CDR1 is MNHEY and CDR2 SVGAGI. CDR3 length equals 17 residues. V shed 2 bases and J 0 bases; nucleotides not matched to a gene: 10. The source material was blood, either unsorted or a sorted T cell fraction (not recorded which). This sequence was found in a male donor with ankylosing spondylitis. The J gene is TRBJ2-7, the V gene TRBV6-5; 7 bases are a match to TRBD2. CDR3: CASSYAHNRDYSYEQYF. In nucleotides, the CDR3 is TGTGCCAGCAGTTACGCTCACAACCGGGACTACTCCTACGAGCAGTACTTC.